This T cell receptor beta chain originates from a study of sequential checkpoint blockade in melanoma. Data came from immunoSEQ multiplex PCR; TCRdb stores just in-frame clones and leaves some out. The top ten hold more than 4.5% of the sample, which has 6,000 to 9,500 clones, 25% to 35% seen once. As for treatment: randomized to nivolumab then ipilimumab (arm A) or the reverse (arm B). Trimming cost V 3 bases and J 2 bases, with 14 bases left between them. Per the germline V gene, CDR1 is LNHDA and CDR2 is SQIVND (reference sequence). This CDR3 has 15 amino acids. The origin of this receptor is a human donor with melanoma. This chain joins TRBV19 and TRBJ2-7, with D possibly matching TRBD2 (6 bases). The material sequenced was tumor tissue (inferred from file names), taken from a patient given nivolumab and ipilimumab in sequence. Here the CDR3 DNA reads TGTGCCAGTAGTATGGGGGGAGAAAGGCCCTACGAGCAGTACTTC. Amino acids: CASSMGGERPYEQYF.